Listed below are T cell receptor beta chains from one sample, sequenced in a study of response to subunit inactivated influenza vaccine. Via MiXCR, TCRdb re-called the RT-PCR reads, giving one row per CDR3 protein. The sample shows approximately 500,000 distinct CDR3 sequences, 13% of them seen only once. The sequencing here drew on PBMCs from blood, taken about 40 days after vaccination. These receptors came from a man aged 45-60 years who received an inactivated influenza vaccine. Each CDR3 is given with its conserved first and last residue. Each record gives: J gene, V gene, clone size, D gene, CDR3 protein, CDR3 DNA. D genes are given only for firm matches. Not all rows give a size; the values are once, few, many and, for expanded clones, a class.

>TRBJ2-3|TRBV5-1|many|.
CASRMDGNTDTQYF
TGCGCCAGCAGAATGGACGGAAACACAGATACGCAGTATTTT
>TRBJ2-2|TRBV29-1|few|.
CSFSSVGTGELFF
TGCAGCTTTTCTAGCGTGGGGACCGGGGAGCTGTTTTTT
>TRBJ1-4|TRBV20-1|few|.
CSARTHRDLGKLFF
TGCAGTGCTAGAACCCACAGGGATCTCGGAAAACTGTTTTTT
>TRBJ2-5|TRBV28|.|TRBD1
CASSIGTEETQYF
TGTGCCAGCAGCATCGGGACAGAAGAGACCCAGTACTTC
>TRBJ2-7|TRBV18|few|.
CASSPTWDPESYEQYF
TGTGCCAGCTCACCGACGTGGGATCCTGAGAGTTACGAGCAGTACTTC
>TRBJ2-2|TRBV20-1|many|.
CSAAIGVTGELFF
TGCAGTGCCGCCATTGGGGTTACCGGGGAGCTGTTTTTT
>TRBJ1-6|TRBV7-9|many|TRBD1
CASSQQGSDNSPLHF
TGTGCCAGCAGCCAACAGGGGTCGGATAATTCACCCCTCCACTTT
>TRBJ2-2|TRBV6-1|few|.
CASSEVGGGTGELFF
TGTGCCAGCAGTGAAGTAGGAGGTGGCACCGGGGAGCTGTTTTTT
>TRBJ2-7|TRBV27|many|TRBD1
CASSFGGTGIREQYF
TGTGCCAGCAGTTTTGGAGGGACAGGGATTCGCGAGCAGTACTTC
>TRBJ1-2|TRBV6-2/TRBV6-3|few|.
CASGWTTNYGYTF
TGTGCCAGCGGCTGGACAACGAACTATGGCTACACCTTC
>TRBJ2-5|TRBV5-1|many|.
CASSHGQETQYF
TGTGCCAGCAGTCATGGGCAAGAGACCCAGTACTTC
>TRBJ1-2|TRBV5-6|.|TRBD1
CASSFKGQEYGYTF
TGTGCCAGCAGCTTTAAGGGACAGGAGTATGGCTACACCTTC
>TRBJ1-5|TRBV4-2|.|.
CASSQGGRRSNQPQHF
TGTGCCAGCAGCCAAGGGGGACGGCGAAGCAATCAGCCCCAGCATTTT
>TRBJ1-3|TRBV7-2|.|.
CASSLSPATSGNTIYF
TGTGCCAGCAGCTTATCGCCAGCGACCTCTGGAAACACCATATATTTT
>TRBJ2-1|TRBV7-9|.|.
CASSSPGIDEQFF
TGTGCCAGCAGCTCCCCCGGGATCGATGAGCAGTTCTTC
>TRBJ2-5|TRBV5-1|.|TRBD2
CASSLETGGQETQYF
TGCGCCAGCAGCTTGGAGACGGGGGGTCAGGAGACCCAGTACTTC
>TRBJ1-1|TRBV3-1|.|.
CASSQGTWNTEAFF
TGTGCCAGCAGCCAAGGCACCTGGAACACTGAAGCTTTCTTT
>TRBJ1-2|TRBV10-2|.|.
CASSESHREQPNYGYTF
TGCGCCAGCAGTGAGTCACACAGGGAGCAACCTAACTATGGCTACACCTTC
>TRBJ2-5|TRBV5-5|few|.
CASAYPGRQETQYF
TGTGCCAGCGCGTACCCGGGGAGACAAGAGACCCAGTACTTC
>TRBJ2-5|TRBV5-1|.|.
CASSLDGPGAGQETQYF
TGCGCCAGCAGCTTGGATGGCCCCGGGGCTGGCCAAGAGACCCAGTACTTC
>TRBJ1-4|TRBV4-3|few|TRBD1
CASSQDPGQRNEKLFF
TGCGCCAGCAGCCAGGATCCGGGACAGCGTAATGAAAAACTGTTTTTT
>TRBJ2-3|TRBV20-1|.|.
CSARSQARGTDTQYF
TGCAGTGCTAGGTCACAGGCAAGGGGGACAGATACGCAGTATTTT
>TRBJ2-1|TRBV12-3/TRBV12-4|many|.
CASSLAAAYNEQFF
TGTGCCAGCAGTTTAGCGGCCGCATACAATGAGCAGTTCTTC
>TRBJ2-5|TRBV7-8|few|.
CASSSGAAKETQYF
TGTGCCAGCAGCTCCGGGGCAGCCAAAGAGACCCAGTACTTC
>TRBJ2-7|TRBV27|.|.
CASSWGPRGEQYF
TGTGCCAGCAGTTGGGGACCTAGGGGCGAGCAGTACTTC
>TRBJ2-3|TRBV4-2|.|TRBD2
CASSQVPDLAGMADTQYF
TGTGCCAGCAGCCAAGTCCCTGATTTAGCGGGGATGGCAGATACGCAGTATTTT
>TRBJ2-2|TRBV28|.|.
CASSLRRAAGNTGELFF
TGTGCCAGCAGTTTAAGGCGGGCCGCTGGGAACACCGGGGAGCTGTTTTTT
>TRBJ2-2|TRBV6-2/TRBV6-3|many|.
CASSYSRAGELFF
TGTGCCAGCAGTTACTCGAGGGCCGGGGAGCTGTTTTTT
>TRBJ2-5|TRBV5-1|few|.
CASSSAALQETQYF
TGCGCCAGCAGCTCCGCGGCCCTCCAAGAGACCCAGTACTTC